The sequence of this T cell receptor (beta chain) was determined in a study of blood T cell repertoires in COVID-19. Study background: Samples representing acute and convalescent COVID-19 were sourced from the United States, Italy and Spain. PBMCs, B-cell-depleted T cells, or T cells provided the cDNA or gDNA that made up the material.

After removal of 4 bases from V and 4 bases from J, the junction contained 8 bases not matched to a gene. CDR3 length equals 15 residues. Germline V CDR1 and CDR2: SGHRS, YFSETQ. Original processing notes: Amplifying reference gene primers gave estimates of nucleated cell counts. This table comes from immunoSEQ multiplex PCR, and its TCRdb copy is limited to in-frame clones, with some not included. The V and J calls and clone size were taken over from that table, and D and trimming were inferred from the DNA. The sample yields 140,000 or so clones, around 87% seen once. The TCR sequence derives from a woman in her fifties or sixties with active or convalescent COVID-19. The sequenced material came from peripheral blood. The gene calls are TRBV5-1 and TRBJ2-1, with 7 bases lining up with TRBD1. Here the CDR3 reads CASSEGTEAYNEQFF. The CDR3 nucleotides read TGCGCCAGCAGCGAGGGGACAGAGGCTTACAATGAGCAGTTCTTC.